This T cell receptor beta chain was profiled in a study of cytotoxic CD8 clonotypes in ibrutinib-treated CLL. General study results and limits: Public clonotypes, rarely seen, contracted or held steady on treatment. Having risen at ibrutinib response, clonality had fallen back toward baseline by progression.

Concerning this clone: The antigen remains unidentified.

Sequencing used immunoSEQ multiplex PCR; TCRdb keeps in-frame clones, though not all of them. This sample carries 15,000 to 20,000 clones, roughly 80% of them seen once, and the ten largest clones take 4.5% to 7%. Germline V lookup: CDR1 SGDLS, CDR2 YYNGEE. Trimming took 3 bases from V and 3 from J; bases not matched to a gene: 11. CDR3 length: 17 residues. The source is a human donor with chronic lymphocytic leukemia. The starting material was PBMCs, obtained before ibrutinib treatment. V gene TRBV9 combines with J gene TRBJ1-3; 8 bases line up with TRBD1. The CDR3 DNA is TGTGCCAGCAGCGACCCTACTGACAGGGGATTTGGAAACACCATATATTTT. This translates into CASSDPTDRGFGNTIYF.